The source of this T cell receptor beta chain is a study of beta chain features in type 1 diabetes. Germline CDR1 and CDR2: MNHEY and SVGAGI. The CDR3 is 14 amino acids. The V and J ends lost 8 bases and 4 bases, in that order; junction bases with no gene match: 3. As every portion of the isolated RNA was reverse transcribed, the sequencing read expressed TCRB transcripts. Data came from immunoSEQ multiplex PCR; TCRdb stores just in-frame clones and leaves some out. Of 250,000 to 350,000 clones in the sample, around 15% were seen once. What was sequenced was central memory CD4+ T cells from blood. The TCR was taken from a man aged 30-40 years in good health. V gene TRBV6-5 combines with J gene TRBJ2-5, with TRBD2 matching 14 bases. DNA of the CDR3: TGTGCCAGCCGAGGACTAGCGGGAGGAGAGACCCAGTACTTC. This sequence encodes CASRGLAGGETQYF.